What follows describes a single T cell receptor (beta chain). Generated by immunoSEQ multiplex PCR, the TCRdb table keeps only in-frame clones and is missing some. The data show over 45,000 clones, about 90% seen once. The record originates from a study of T cell responses to AZD1222 COVID-19 vaccine. This sequence was found in an adult who received the AZD1222 COVID-19 vaccine. The sequencing here drew on peripheral blood, taken 28 days after the second AZD1222 dose.

Here the CDR3 reads CASTSSLTDTQYF. The CDR3 DNA sequence: TGTGCCAGCACTAGCAGCCTCACAGATACGCAGTATTTT. The chain joins TRBV7-2 to TRBJ2-3, with a tentative D call TRBD2 (5 bases). Between the trimmed V and J ends, which lost 7 bases and 2 bases, there was a span of 10 bases. The CDR3 sequence is 13 residues long. Germline lookup yields CDR1 SGHTA and CDR2 FQGNSA.